This T cell receptor beta chain was identified during a study of OX40 agonist ivuxolimab in advanced cancers. Study context: Dose-escalation subjects each had hepatocellular carcinoma, melanoma, renal cell or head and neck cancer. Broader study findings: There were, on average, more expanded clones in CD8+ T cells than in CD4+.

Systemic immunosuppression or autoimmune disease history was grounds to exclude patients. The CDR3 is made up of 14 amino acids. Germline loops: CDR1 SGHTA, CDR2 FQGTGA. Trimming cost V 3 bases and J 0 bases; bases outside gene matches: 2. This table comes from immunoSEQ multiplex PCR, and its TCRdb copy is limited to in-frame clones, with some not included. The sample has some 50,000 clones, 91% seen once. A word on this clone: Its antigen is undetermined.

The V call is TRBV7-3, the J call TRBJ2-7; TRBD1 agrees at 7 bases. Specimen: CD4+ or CD8+ T cells sorted from blood, collected in a trial of the OX40 agonist ivuxolimab. The receptor comes from an adult with an advanced solid tumor such as melanoma, head and neck, liver or kidney cancer. DNA of the CDR3: TGTGCCAGCAGCTTGGGACAGAGCTCCTACGAGCAGTACTTC. Its translation: CASSLGQSSYEQYF.